A selection of T cell receptor beta chains follows, all from one sample in a study of OX40 agonist ivuxolimab in advanced cancers. The protocol was immunoSEQ multiplex PCR, while the TCRdb copy is restricted to in-frame clones and leaves out a portion. The data contain 65,000 to 100,000 clones, 94% of them singletons. Sequences were derived from CD4+ or CD8+ T cells sorted from blood, sampled in a trial of the OX40 agonist ivuxolimab. The receptors shown here come from an adult with an advanced solid tumor such as melanoma, head and neck, liver or kidney cancer. Each CDR3 is given with its conserved first and last residue. The D gene is left open where the match is weak. Clone size appears in some rows only: once, few, many, or a class for an expanded clone.

d_gene,abundance,j_gene,v_gene,len,CDR3aa,CDR3nt
TRBD1,-,TRBJ1-4,TRBV27,16,CASSFNRGGTNEKLFF,TGTGCCAGCAGTTTCAACAGGGGAGGGACTAATGAAAAACTGTTTTTT
-,-,TRBJ2-5,TRBV6-5,15,CASSPAGGLQETQYF,TGTGCCAGCAGCCCTGCCGGGGGGCTCCAAGAGACCCAGTACTTC
TRBD1,few,TRBJ1-2,TRBV5-1,15,CASSSRTGYYYGYTF,TGCGCCAGCAGCTCAAGGACAGGGTACTACTATGGCTACACCTTC
-,-,TRBJ2-3,TRBV6-5,13,CASSQGGADTQYF,TGTGCCAGCAGCCAAGGGGGGGCAGATACGCAGTATTTT
TRBD2,-,TRBJ2-7,TRBV19,17,CASSQASGGTGIYEQYF,TGTGCCAGTAGCCAGGCTAGCGGGGGGACGGGGATCTACGAGCAGTACTTC
-,-,TRBJ2-1,TRBV14,12,CASSQDGNEQFF,TGTGCCAGCAGCCAAGATGGAAATGAGCAGTTCTTC
TRBD2,once,TRBJ2-3,TRBV27,16,CASSLMVGGDTDTQYF,TGTGCCAGCAGTTTAATGGTGGGGGGGGACACAGATACGCAGTATTTT
-,-,TRBJ1-5,TRBV27,15,CASKSGGYSNQPQHF,TGTGCCAGCAAGTCTGGGGGATATAGCAATCAGCCCCAGCATTTT
-,-,TRBJ2-7,TRBV5-1,12,CASSRGSYEQYF,TGCGCCAGCTCAAGGGGATCCTACGAGCAGTACTTC
TRBD2,-,TRBJ2-7,TRBV13,14,CASSISGRSYEQYF,TGTGCCAGCAGCATTAGCGGGAGGTCATACGAGCAGTACTTC
-,-,TRBJ1-1,TRBV5-1,15,CASSLDPGDGTEAFF,TGCGCCAGCAGCTTGGACCCGGGGGATGGGACTGAAGCTTTCTTT
-,once,TRBJ2-3,TRBV6-4,16,CASSDSSSTSTDTQYF,TGTGCCAGCAGTGACTCGAGTTCGACTAGCACAGATACGCAGTATTTT
-,-,TRBJ2-1,TRBV11-2,13,CASSKVPYNEQFF,TGTGCCAGCAGCAAAGTTCCCTACAATGAGCAGTTCTTC
TRBD1,-,TRBJ2-7,TRBV2,12,CASTRTGGEQYF,TGTGCCAGCACCCGGACAGGCGGAGAGCAGTACTTC
TRBD1,-,TRBJ2-7,TRBV4-1,14,CASSLGTGSYEQYF,TGCGCCAGCAGCCTCGGGACAGGGTCCTACGAGCAGTACTTC
-,-,TRBJ1-2,TRBV19,14,CASNPDNMNYGYTF,TGTGCCAGTAACCCGGACAACATGAACTATGGCTACACCTTC
-,-,TRBJ2-7,TRBV11-2,15,CASSLELTVSYEQYF,TGTGCCAGCAGCTTAGAGCTGACAGTTTCCTACGAGCAGTACTTC
TRBD1,-,TRBJ1-1,TRBV29-1,10,CSVSDRDAFF,TGCAGCGTTTCGGACAGGGATGCTTTCTTT
TRBD2,-,TRBJ2-1,TRBV10-1,19,CASSSWTSGRSVGYNEQFF,TGCGCCAGCAGTTCCTGGACTAGCGGGAGATCTGTAGGGTACAATGAGCAGTTCTTC
TRBD1,-,TRBJ1-4,TRBV28,13,CASRQTGEEKLFF,TGTGCCAGCAGGCAAACAGGGGAGGAAAAACTGTTTTTT
-,once,TRBJ2-7,TRBV5-4,14,CASSLGPNSYEQYF,TGTGCCAGCAGTTTGGGCCCCAACTCCTACGAGCAGTACTTC
-,-,TRBJ1-2,TRBV6-6,12,CASSYVNYGYTF,TGTGCCAGCAGTTACGTTAACTATGGCTACACCTTC
-,-,TRBJ2-7,TRBV15,15,CATSQTGGSSYEQYF,TGTGCCACCAGCCAGACCGGCGGGTCCTCCTACGAGCAGTACTTC
-,-,TRBJ1-2,TRBV9,13,CASSAGTAYGYTF,TGTGCCAGCAGCGCCGGGACCGCGTATGGCTACACCTTC
-,once,TRBJ2-7,TRBV19,14,CASSIDGRAYEQYF,TGTGCCAGTAGTATAGACGGCAGGGCCTACGAGCAGTACTTC
TRBD2,once,TRBJ2-1,TRBV9,17,CASSAAPGTSRSAEQFF,TGTGCCAGCAGCGCGGCGCCCGGGACTAGCCGGTCTGCCGAGCAGTTCTTC
-,-,TRBJ2-7,TRBV11-2,15,CASSIQGVLSYEQYF,TGTGCCAGCAGCATACAAGGAGTCCTATCCTACGAGCAGTACTTC
-,once,TRBJ2-2,TRBV27,13,CASSLRGSGELFF,TGTGCCAGCAGTTTAAGGGGAAGCGGGGAGCTGTTTTTT
-,-,TRBJ2-2,TRBV27,14,CASSQWTGTGELFF,TGTGCCAGCAGTCAATGGACGGGCACCGGGGAGCTGTTTTTT
TRBD2,-,TRBJ2-5,TRBV5-6,16,CASSLWAGTSLETQYF,TGTGCCAGCAGCTTGTGGGCCGGGACTAGTCTGGAGACCCAGTACTTC
-,-,TRBJ1-3,TRBV6-5,15,CASSYEGSSGNTIYF,TGTGCCAGCAGTTACGAGGGAAGCTCTGGAAACACCATATATTTT
-,-,TRBJ1-3,TRBV4-1,15,CASSQPMPSGNTIYF,TGCGCCAGCAGCCAACCTATGCCCTCTGGAAACACCATATATTTT
TRBD2,-,TRBJ2-7,TRBV2,16,CASSETSGGLGDEQYF,TGTGCCAGCAGTGAGACTAGCGGGGGATTGGGAGACGAGCAGTACTTC
TRBD2,-,TRBJ2-1,TRBV5-4,15,CASSLVSREGNEQFF,TGTGCCAGCAGCTTGGTTTCCAGGGAGGGGAATGAGCAGTTCTTC
-,-,TRBJ2-5,TRBV7-9,12,CATEGYTETQYF,TGTGCCACCGAGGGCTATACAGAGACCCAGTACTTC
-,-,TRBJ2-7,TRBV6-5,13,CASSGPNSYEQYF,TGTGCCAGCAGTGGGCCGAATTCCTACGAGCAGTACTTC
TRBD1,-,TRBJ2-7,TRBV18,14,CASSETGGAYEQYF,TGTGCCAGCTCAGAGACAGGGGGAGCCTACGAGCAGTACTTC
-,-,TRBJ2-5,TRBV7-9,14,CASSSNRVQETQYF,TGTGCCAGCAGCTCTAACAGGGTCCAAGAGACCCAGTACTTC
TRBD1,-,TRBJ1-1,TRBV4-1,15,CASRDREIVDTEAFF,TGCGCCAGCAGAGACAGGGAAATCGTGGACACTGAAGCTTTCTTT
TRBD2,-,TRBJ2-3,TRBV7-3,15,CASSYSGRGTDTQYF,TGTGCCAGCAGCTACAGCGGGAGGGGCACAGATACGCAGTATTTT
-,-,TRBJ2-1,TRBV28,13,CASSLFGGRIKFF,TGTGCCAGCAGTTTGTTTGGTGGCCGTATTAAGTTCTTC
-,-,TRBJ2-5,TRBV4-1,14,CASSQGAGKETQYF,TGCGCCAGCAGCCAAGGGGCAGGGAAAGAGACCCAGTACTTC
TRBD2,-,TRBJ2-7,TRBV9,15,CASSLSGTSGYEQYF,TGTGCCAGCAGCCTTTCCGGGACTAGCGGCTACGAGCAGTACTTC
-,few,TRBJ1-5,TRBV19,12,CASSIWSQPQHF,TGTGCCAGTAGTATCTGGAGTCAGCCCCAGCATTTT
-,-,TRBJ2-1,TRBV28,14,CASSNSISYNEQFF,TGTGCCAGCAGTAACAGTATCTCCTACAATGAGCAGTTCTTC
TRBD1,-,TRBJ1-1,TRBV28,14,CASSGQGGNTEAFF,TGTGCCAGCAGTGGACAGGGGGGGAACACTGAAGCTTTCTTT
-,once,TRBJ2-7,TRBV28,13,CASAERESYEQYF,TGTGCCAGCGCGGAGAGGGAATCCTACGAGCAGTACTTC
-,-,TRBJ2-1,TRBV29-1,14,CSVLPQSSYNEQFF,TGCAGCGTTCTTCCGCAGAGCTCCTACAATGAGCAGTTCTTC
TRBD1,-,TRBJ1-5,TRBV27,12,CASGTGSAPQHF,TGTGCCAGCGGGACAGGGAGTGCGCCCCAGCATTTT
-,-,TRBJ2-1,TRBV5-1,17,CASSLGPSGLGYNEQFF,TGCGCCAGCAGCTTGGGACCCTCGGGTCTAGGATACAATGAGCAGTTCTTC
TRBD1,once,TRBJ2-2,TRBV6-1,18,CASSEYGGDRGPAGELFF,TGTGCCAGCAGTGAATACGGCGGGGACAGGGGGCCGGCCGGGGAGCTGTTTTTT
-,-,TRBJ2-2,TRBV9,17,CASSVAREERNTGELFF,TGTGCCAGCAGCGTAGCCAGGGAGGAACGCAACACCGGGGAGCTGTTTTTT
TRBD1,-,TRBJ1-5,TRBV10-1,14,CASKGQGNNQPQHF,TGCGCCAGCAAAGGACAGGGGAACAATCAGCCCCAGCATTTT
-,-,TRBJ1-4,TRBV4-1,16,CASSQDRGGSNEKLFF,TGCGCCAGCAGCCAAGATAGGGGGGGGTCTAATGAAAAACTGTTTTTT
-,-,TRBJ2-5,TRBV5-6,12,CASSWDQETQYF,TGTGCCAGCAGCTGGGACCAAGAGACCCAGTACTTC